Described below is a single T cell receptor beta chain sequence and its context. The target antigen is unknown. CDR3 length: 15 amino acids. Germline values: CDR1 MNHEY, CDR2 SMNVEV (reference sequence). J was trimmed by 3 bases and V by 4 bases; bases with no gene match: 3. Donors gave approximately 9.9 milliliters of peripheral blood apiece. The sample belongs to a study of blood T cells in healthy people across ages. In the study overall: Template switching caught about one barcoded beta molecule for each two T cells. Study observations and caveats: Naive T cell percentage showed a strong correlation with TCR beta diversity.

Using a J-beta primer mix together with a sample-barcoded 5' primer, a second PCR was run for about 6 to 12 cycles. One entry per CDR3 protein, called by TCRdb with MiXCR from the 5' RACE reads. The sample contains around 1,000,000 distinct CDR3 sequences, around 27% of which appear only once. These data are also associated with another study on T cells of mothers and their children. That paper adds: All donors were healthy and Caucasian; they were three mothers and their six children.

The rearrangement uses TRBV27 and TRBJ2-1; 10 bases align to TRBD1. The sequenced sample consisted of blood. This TCR was sampled from a girl aged 2-10 years in good health. CDR3 sequence reads: CASSSGTGDYNEQFF. For the CDR3, the DNA is TGTGCCAGCAGTTCCGGGACAGGGGACTACAATGAGCAGTTCTTC.